This T cell receptor (beta chain) appears in the sequencing data of a study of T cell responses to AZD1222 COVID-19 vaccine. Study-level results: Vaccine-related CD4 TCRs covered spike, predominating at 160-218 and 743-854.

Turning to this clone: Its antigen remains unknown.

Both about-4-week and about-12-week second-dose recipients were combined. Sequenced by immunoSEQ multiplex PCR; TCRdb stores in-frame clones only, minus some. Found here are about 180,000 clones, around 90% of them singletons; the top ten hold more than 1.5%. The origin of this receptor is an adult who received the AZD1222 COVID-19 vaccine. The specimen was peripheral blood, collected 28 days after the second AZD1222 dose.

The CDR3 loop reads CASSPSGRGAIDDTQYF. The CDR3 DNA reads as TGTGCCAGTAGTCCCTCCGGGCGGGGGGCCATTGATGATACGCAGTATTTT. The gene calls are TRBV19 and TRBJ2-3, with 8 nucleotides matching TRBD2. The germline V gene has CDR1 LNHDA and CDR2 SQIVND (reference sequence). The V gene end was trimmed by 5 bases and the J gene end by 6 bases; junction bases not matched to a gene: 16. The CDR3 covers 17 residues.